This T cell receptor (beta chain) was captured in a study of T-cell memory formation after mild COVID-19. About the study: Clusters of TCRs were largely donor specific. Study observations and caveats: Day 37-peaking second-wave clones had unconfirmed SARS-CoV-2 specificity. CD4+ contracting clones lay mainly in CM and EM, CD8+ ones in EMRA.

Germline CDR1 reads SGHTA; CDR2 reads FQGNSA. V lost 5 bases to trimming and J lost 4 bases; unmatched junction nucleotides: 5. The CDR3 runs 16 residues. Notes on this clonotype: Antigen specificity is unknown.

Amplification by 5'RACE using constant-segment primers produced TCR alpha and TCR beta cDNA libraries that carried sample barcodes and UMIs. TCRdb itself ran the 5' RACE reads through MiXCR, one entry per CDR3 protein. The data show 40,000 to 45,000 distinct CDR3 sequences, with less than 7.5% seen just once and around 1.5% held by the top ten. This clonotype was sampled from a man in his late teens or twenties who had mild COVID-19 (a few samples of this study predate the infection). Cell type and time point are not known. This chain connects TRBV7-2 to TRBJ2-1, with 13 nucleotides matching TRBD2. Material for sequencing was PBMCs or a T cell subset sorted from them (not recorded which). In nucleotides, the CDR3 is TGTGCCAGCAGCAGACTAGCGGGGGGACTATACAATGAGCAGTTCTTC. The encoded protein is CASSRLAGGLYNEQFF.